This is a list of T cell receptor beta chains from one sample in a study of breast tumors, draining lymph nodes, adjacent tissues. TCRdb analysed the multiplex PCR reads with MiXCR anew, one entry per CDR3 protein. The sample consists of about 53,000 distinct CDR3 sequences, roughly 41% of them appearing once. Sequencing input: breast tumor tissue. The receptors were sampled from a female donor with breast cancer. Some clones in this sample may be carry-over from other donors' samples. The CDR3 runs from the conserved cysteine through the conserved F or W.

V,CDR3
TRBV29-1,CSVAPSKDLGNEQFF
TRBV5-1,CASSLGGTSGAPYEQYF
TRBV6-4,CASSHGTGGTDTQYF
TRBV7-2,CASSREGWDGENSQYGYTF
TRBV13,CASSPPDRQETQYF
TRBV20-1,CANSPILLAPGGETQYF
TRBV5-6,CASSSRGPSGKLFF
TRBV6-5,CASSYALLTSGRNEQFF
TRBV4-1,CASSQPDSQGETQYF
TRBV7-2,CASSPGRNEKLFF
TRBV9,CASSERDPRGADTQYF
TRBV6-1,CASSAWFGVGRADIQYF
TRBV6-2/TRBV6-3,CASSHSPRGPQHF
TRBV28,CASSSHLSETQYF
TRBV12-3/TRBV12-4,CASRGQGYEQYF
TRBV7-3,CASSPGTGGPQYF
TRBV20-1,CSASSHGTRLYEQYF
TRBV7-8,CASSRLGSGSPRETQYF
TRBV6-1,CASGWGGTSTGTQYF
TRBV7-2,CASNRDRQETQYF
TRBV27,CASSLLAGGNEQYF
TRBV29-1,CSVRDSADTQYF
TRBV10-3,CAIRADRGTMNTEAFF
TRBV9,CASSAQREGPGANVLTF
TRBV7-2,CASSLTGGHYGYTF
TRBV5-1,CASSLGPSGSNEQFF
TRBV5-1,CASSLSRDVTGELFF
TRBV15,CATSRGGPNSPLHF
TRBV27,CASSQNIDRGSSPLYF
TRBV15,CATSTGDRGRYEQYF
TRBV24-1,CATSPTGAGYGYTF